This is a list of T cell receptor beta chains from one sample in a study of response to subunit inactivated influenza vaccine. TCRdb re-called the RT-PCR reads with MiXCR, one entry per CDR3 protein. The table includes fewer than 400,000 distinct CDR3 sequences, around a fifth detected once. Sequenced material: PBMCs from blood, taken approximately 20 months after vaccination. The receptors here all came from a man aged 50 to 75 who received an inactivated influenza vaccine. CDR3s include the opening cysteine and the closing phenylalanine or tryptophan. Fields, in order: clone size, J gene, D gene, V gene, CDR3 protein, CDR3 DNA. A D gene is named only where the DNA matches it firmly. Not all rows give a size; the values are once, few, many and, for expanded clones, a class.

>-|TRBJ1-1|-|TRBV5-5
CASSLQGSRAEAFF
TGTGCCAGCAGCCTGCAGGGGTCGAGGGCTGAAGCTTTCTTT
>many|TRBJ1-4|TRBD1|TRBV10-2
CASSEQGSLNEKLFF
TGCGCCAGCAGTGAACAGGGGAGCCTTAATGAAAAACTGTTTTTT
>few|TRBJ1-5|TRBD1|TRBV24-1
CATSDHRDRAKHF
TGTGCCACCAGTGATCACCGTGACAGGGCAAAGCATTTT
>many|TRBJ1-1|-|TRBV12-3/TRBV12-4
CASAPTVNLNTEAFF
TGTGCCAGCGCCCCAACAGTGAACCTAAACACTGAAGCTTTCTTT
>-|TRBJ2-2|-|TRBV6-1
CASTAPGPNTGELFF
TGTGCCAGCACCGCCCCAGGGCCGAACACCGGGGAGCTGTTTTTT
>few|TRBJ2-2|-|TRBV29-1
CSVDALGELFF
TGCAGCGTTGATGCCCTCGGGGAGCTGTTTTTT
>few|TRBJ1-1|-|TRBV20-1
CSATIPQNTEAFF
TGCAGTGCTACAATCCCCCAGAACACTGAAGCTTTCTTT
>-|TRBJ2-3|TRBD2|TRBV9
CASSSLAGGQDTQYF
TGTGCCAGCAGCTCACTAGCGGGAGGACAGGATACGCAGTATTTT
>-|TRBJ1-5|-|TRBV7-8
CASSRTPRNRPVQPQHF
TGTGCCAGCAGCAGAACACCCAGAAACAGGCCCGTTCAGCCCCAGCATTTT
>many|TRBJ1-2|-|TRBV7-4
CASSLDGAYGYTF
TGTGCCAGCAGCTTAGATGGGGCCTATGGCTACACCTTC
>-|TRBJ2-1|TRBD2|TRBV7-8
CASSLATSGGYNEQFF
TGTGCCAGCAGCTTAGCGACTAGCGGGGGGTACAATGAGCAGTTCTTC
>-|TRBJ2-5|-|TRBV2
CASSDGLTQYF
TGTGCCAGCAGTGATGGCCTGACCCAGTACTTC
>few|TRBJ1-3|-|TRBV6-2/TRBV6-3
CASSYSNEITSGNTIYF
TGTGCCAGCAGTTACTCGAACGAGATTACCTCTGGAAACACCATATATTTT
>few|TRBJ1-2|TRBD1|TRBV12-3/TRBV12-4
CASSLEQGVYGYTF
TGTGCCAGCAGTTTAGAGCAGGGGGTCTATGGCTACACCTTC
>-|TRBJ1-5|-|TRBV5-1
CASSLDGISNQPQHF
TGCGCCAGCAGCTTGGACGGTATTAGCAATCAGCCCCAGCATTTT
>many|TRBJ1-4|-|TRBV7-2
CASSLVAATNEKLFF
TGTGCCAGCAGCTTGGTCGCTGCAACTAATGAAAAACTGTTTTTT
>many|TRBJ2-3|-|TRBV19
CASGDTQYF
TGTGCTAGCGGCGATACGCAGTATTTT
>few|TRBJ1-4|-|TRBV5-1
CASSDGQPNEKLFF
TGCGCCAGCAGTGATGGACAGCCAAATGAAAAACTGTTTTTT
>few|TRBJ2-1|-|TRBV11-1
CASSLGITGSMRLSSYNEQFF
TGTGCCAGCAGCTTAGGTATAACCGGGAGTATGAGGTTAAGCTCCTACAATGAGCAGTTCTTC
>-|TRBJ2-3|TRBD1|TRBV20-1
CSARFSWDRAVDTQYF
TGCAGTGCTAGATTCTCGTGGGACAGGGCAGTAGATACGCAGTATTTT
>few|TRBJ1-5|TRBD1|TRBV4-3
CASSQDITGGSLGQPQHF
TGCGCCAGCAGCCAAGATATCACAGGGGGCTCCCTCGGTCAGCCCCAGCATTTT
>-|TRBJ2-7|-|TRBV30
CAWSFTKAYEQYF
TGTGCCTGGAGTTTCACCAAAGCCTACGAGCAGTACTTC
>-|TRBJ2-7|TRBD1|TRBV19
CASSPRTGVLSYEQYF
TGTGCCAGTAGCCCAAGGACAGGGGTTCTCTCCTACGAGCAGTACTTC
>-|TRBJ2-7|-|TRBV11-2
CASTEGVYEQYF
TGTGCCAGCACCGAGGGAGTCTACGAGCAGTACTTC
>-|TRBJ1-2|TRBD1|TRBV15
CATRGTGNYGYTF
TGTGCCACCAGAGGGACAGGCAACTATGGCTACACCTTC
>-|TRBJ2-1|TRBD2|TRBV20-1
CSASPTSGRVGNEQFF
TGCAGTGCTAGCCCGACTAGCGGGAGGGTAGGCAATGAGCAGTTCTTC
>few|TRBJ2-1|-|TRBV7-8
CASSRLAGNSYNEQFF
TGTGCCAGCAGCCGGTTGGCGGGAAACTCCTACAATGAGCAGTTCTTC
>-|TRBJ1-5|-|TRBV6-5
CASTYTGFSNQAQHF
TGTGCCAGCACTTATACAGGCTTCAGCAATCAGGCCCAGCATTTT
>few|TRBJ2-7|TRBD2|TRBV4-3
CASSRATSGYEQYF
TGCGCCAGCAGCCGAGCGACTAGCGGTTACGAGCAGTACTTC
>many|TRBJ1-2|TRBD1|TRBV9
CASSDTGAMGYGYTF
TGTGCCAGCAGCGATACAGGGGCGATGGGCTATGGCTACACCTTC
>-|TRBJ1-2|-|TRBV28
CASSLIFRGSRFYGYTF
TGTGCCAGCAGTTTAATATTCCGGGGTTCCCGTTTCTATGGCTACACCTTC
>-|TRBJ1-5|-|TRBV5-1
CASSQTGRVNQPQHF
TGCGCCAGCAGCCAGACGGGCAGGGTGAATCAGCCCCAGCATTTT
>-|TRBJ1-1|TRBD1|TRBV4-3
CASSQDAARGVGNTEAFF
TGCGCCAGCAGCCAAGATGCGGCCAGGGGGGTTGGAAACACTGAAGCTTTCTTT
>-|TRBJ1-5|-|TRBV6-2/TRBV6-3
CASRLDSNNQPQHF
TGTGCCAGCAGATTAGACAGTAACAATCAGCCCCAGCATTTT
>-|TRBJ1-1|-|TRBV20-1
CSARPPNREPEAFF
TGCAGTGCTAGGCCCCCAAACAGGGAGCCTGAAGCTTTCTTT
>many|TRBJ1-5|-|TRBV3-1
CASSQGKDQPQHF
TGTGCCAGCAGCCAAGGCAAGGATCAGCCCCAGCATTTT
>-|TRBJ2-7|TRBD2|TRBV29-1
CSVEGIAGAYEQYF
TGCAGCGTTGAAGGGATAGCGGGCGCCTACGAGCAGTACTTC
>many|TRBJ1-2|-|TRBV20-1
CSARDIWENGYTF
TGCAGTGCTAGAGACATCTGGGAAAATGGCTACACCTTC
>few|TRBJ2-3|-|TRBV10-3
CAIRDPPDTQYF
TGTGCCATCAGAGATCCCCCAGATACGCAGTATTTT
>few|TRBJ1-2|-|TRBV20-1
CSASTGTYGVGGFYGYTF
TGCAGTGCTAGCACCGGGACCTATGGAGTAGGAGGCTTCTATGGCTACACCTTC
>many|TRBJ1-5|-|TRBV3-1
CASSQVPVRQPQHF
TGTGCCAGCAGCCAAGTACCGGTGCGGCAGCCCCAGCATTTT
>few|TRBJ2-1|TRBD2|TRBV6-2/TRBV6-3
CASSSPSGRARLDEQFF
TGTGCCAGCAGTTCCCCTAGCGGGAGGGCCAGATTGGATGAGCAGTTCTTC
>few|TRBJ1-5|-|TRBV6-6
CASSYEGTVQPQHF
TGTGCCAGCAGTTACGAGGGAACCGTTCAGCCCCAGCATTTT
>many|TRBJ2-7|-|TRBV5-6
CASSLGQSYEQYF
TGTGCCAGCAGCTTGGGACAGAGCTACGAGCAGTACTTC
>once|TRBJ2-2|-|TRBV6-1
CASSRDSGNTGELFF
TGTGCCAGCAGTAGAGACAGTGGGAACACCGGGGAGCTGTTTTTT
>-|TRBJ2-1|TRBD1|TRBV7-9
CASSSRGLYNEQFF
TGTGCCAGCAGCTCAAGGGGGCTTTACAATGAGCAGTTCTTC
>-|TRBJ1-1|-|TRBV7-9
CASSSLEGNPEAFF
TGTGCCAGCAGCTCCCTCGAGGGGAACCCTGAAGCTTTCTTT
>few|TRBJ2-3|TRBD1|TRBV20-1
CSAPNIRDRGTDTQYF
TGCAGTGCTCCCAATATCCGGGACAGGGGTACAGATACGCAGTATTTT